These 23 T cell receptor beta chains share one sample of origin, sequenced in a study of blood T cells in healthy people across ages. Using a J-beta primer mix together with a sample-barcoded 5' primer, a second PCR was run for roughly 7 to 12 cycles. TCRdb reprocessed the 5' RACE reads with MiXCR, giving one entry per CDR3 protein. The sample holds 800,000 to 1,000,000 distinct CDR3 sequences; 48% are singletons and the top ten take roughly 12%. Source material: blood. All receptors derive from a man younger than 45 in good health.

V usage is TRBV7-8 and J usage is TRBJ2-3; D is ambiguous. From germline, CDR1 is SGHVS and CDR2 FQNEAQ. This CDR3 is 16 amino acids long. Between the trimmed V and J ends, which lost 3 bases and 0 bases, there was a span of 13 bases. Here the CDR3 reads CASSFPPTVSTDTQYF. CDR3 bases: TGTGCCAGCAGCTTCCCCCCGACTGTTAGCACAGATACGCAGTATTTT.

The chain links TRBV7-9 to TRBJ2-1; maybe TRBD2 (6 bases). CDR3 length: 13 amino acids. Germline CDR1 and CDR2: SEHNR and FQNEAQ (reference sequence). Trimming left V 6 bases short and J 9 bases short, with 15 bases between. CDR3 nucleotides: TGTGCCAGCAGTCCCCGACTAGAGACTGAGCAGTTCTTC. It encodes CASSPRLETEQFF. Variable domain in full (rest from reference TRBV7-9 and TRBJ2-1): DTGVSQNPRHKITKRGQNVTFRCDPISEHNRLYWYRQTLGQGPEFLTYFQNEAQLEKSRLLSDRFSAERPKGSFSTLEIQRTEQGDSAMYLCASSPRLETEQFFGPGTRLTVL.

The table lists this clonotype with a few counts. J is TRBJ2-3 and V is TRBV3-1, with D perhaps assigned TRBD1 or TRBD2 (7 bases each). V lost 4 bases to trimming and J lost 2 bases, with 16 bases between them. Per germline, CDR1 LGHDT and CDR2 YNNKEL (reference sequence). The CDR3 runs to 16 residues. The DNA of the CDR3 is TGTGCCAGCAGCCCCCAGGGGGGGGGAAACACAGATACGCAGTATTTT. This translates into CASSPQGGGNTDTQYF.

The chain uses TRBV20-1 and TRBJ2-1; 10 bases map to TRBD2. The germline V gene encodes CDR1 DFQATT and CDR2 SNEGSKA (reference sequence). The CDR3 extends over 15 amino acids. V gave up 6 bases and J gave up 2 bases; unmatched junction bases: 7. CDR3 sequence reads: CSATQLAGTYNEQFF. The DNA for the CDR3 is TGCAGTGCGACCCAACTAGCGGGGACCTACAATGAGCAGTTCTTC.

This clonotype was observed a few times. V is TRBV10-3 and J is TRBJ2-7, with D possibly matching TRBD2 (6 bases). The V and J ends lost 0 bases and 3 bases respectively, with 9 bases between them. CDR1 and CDR2 (germline): ENHRY, SYGVKD. The length of the CDR3 is 14 residues. The CDR3 nucleotides are TGTGCCATCAGTGAGTCGGGAGGTGACTACGAGCAGTACTTC. Translated: CAISESGGDYEQYF.

The chain combines TRBV7-3 with TRBJ2-1; 12 positions match TRBD1. With 8 bases clipped from V and 9 bases from J, the junction kept 5 bases outside the gene matches. The CDR3 covers 13 residues. Germline V gene data show CDR1 as SGHTA and CDR2 as FQGTGA. In nucleotides, the CDR3 is TGTGCCAGCCGGGACAGGGGGCGGAGTGAGCAGTTCTTC. Protein product: CASRDRGRSEQFF. Drawing the rest from reference TRBV7-3 and TRBJ2-1, the complete variable domain is GAGVSQTPSNKVTEKGKYVELRCDPISGHTALYWYRQSLGQGPEFLIYFQGTGAADDSGLPNDRFFAVRPEGSVSTLKIQRTERGDSAVYLCASRDRGRSEQFFGPGTRLTVL.

This clonotype came up many times. The chain combines TRBV6-2 or TRBV6-3 with TRBJ2-7; the match to TRBD1 covers 7 bases. This CDR3 is 14 amino acids long. V gave up 6 bases and J gave up 1 base; unmatched junction bases: 6. Germline lookup yields CDR1 MNHEY and CDR2 SVGEGT. In nucleotides, the CDR3 is TGTGCCAGCAGAACAGGGGTTGGTTCCTACGAGCAGTACTTC. Translated, it gives CASRTGVGSYEQYF.

Note on this clonotype: At one end, the junction sequence differs from germline, possibly due to a read error. The rearrangement uses TRBV7-2 and TRBJ2-3, with D unclear. The CDR3 is made up of 16 amino acids. Germline CDR1 reads SGHTA; CDR2 reads FQGNSA. The CDR3 sequence: CASSLGFGLRTDTQYF. DNA for the CDR3: TGTGCCAGCAGTTTAGGTTTTGGTCTTCGCACAGATACGCAGTATTTT.

The chain is built from TRBV4-2 and TRBJ2-7; no clear D gene. Germline lookup yields CDR1 LGHNA and CDR2 YNFKEQ. V dropped 0 bases and J dropped 6 bases, with 9 bases sitting between them. The CDR3 runs to 13 residues. The CDR3 coding sequence is TGTGCCAGCAGCCAAGATCGGGCTGCCGAGCAGTACTTC. Amino acids: CASSQDRAAEQYF.

This clonotype was counted only a few times. The chain employs TRBV6-2 or TRBV6-3 and TRBJ2-1; D unresolved. Trimming removed 3 bases from V and 7 bases from J, with 4 bases in between. The length of the CDR3 is 11 residues. The germline CDR1 and CDR2 sequences are MNHEY and SVGEGT. The CDR3 nucleotides read TGTGCCAGCAGTTATTGGAATGAGCAGTTCTTC. It specifies CASSYWNEQFF.

Notes on this clonotype: One end of the junction fails to match germline, which may point to a read error. The chain couples TRBV5-1 to TRBJ1-2; D unresolved. The V gene's germline CDR1 is SGHRS and CDR2 YFSETQ. The length of the CDR3 is 14 residues. The DNA for the CDR3 is TGCGCCAGCAGTTTGGAGATGACATATCGACTTCCCACCTTC. Its protein is CASSLEMTYRLPTF.

On this clonotype itself: The germline gene is not matched at one end of the junction; a read error may be the cause. The V gene is TRBV29-1, the J gene TRBJ2-1, with D possibly being TRBD1 or TRBD2 (6 bases each). CDR3 length: 14 amino acids. CDR1 SQVTM and CDR2 ANQGSEA come from the germline V gene. CDR3 in DNA: TGCAGCGTCCCGGATTGGGGGGCGGGTAATGGGCAGTTCTTC. This gives the protein CSVPDWGAGNGQFF.

At least ten counts were recorded for this clonotype. The J gene is TRBJ2-1, the V gene TRBV2, with 10 bases fitting TRBD1. This CDR3 has 14 amino acids. CDR1 is SNHLY, CDR2 FYNNEI, per germline. Losses at the gene ends were 3 bases for V and 9 bases for J; bases not matched to a gene: 5. CDR3 residues: CASSEGTGVSEQFF. The CDR3 DNA reads TGTGCCAGCAGTGAGGGGACAGGGGTTAGTGAGCAGTTCTTC.

The chain employs TRBV2 and TRBJ1-2; TRBD1 is a possible D gene (6 bases). This CDR3 is 12 amino acids long. Trimming pared 8 bases from V and 4 bases from J, leaving 11 bases between. Looked up from germline, CDR1 is SNHLY and CDR2 is FYNNEI. CDR3 nucleotides: TGTGCCAGCCAGGGGATCGGCTATGGCTACACCTTC. Translation: CASQGIGYGYTF.

V usage is TRBV27 and J usage is TRBJ1-4; D is ambiguous. CDR1 MNHEY and CDR2 SMNVEV come from the germline V gene (reference sequence). CDR3 length equals 15 residues. Trimming took off 6 bases at V and 0 bases at J, with 11 bases between the two ends. CDR3 region: CASSPLVSTNEKLFF. In DNA, the CDR3 is TGTGCCAGCAGCCCCTTGGTTTCAACTAATGAAAAACTGTTTTTT. The whole variable domain, remainder taken from reference TRBV27 and TRBJ1-4, is EAQVTQNPRYLITVTGKKLTVTCSQNMNHEYMSWYRQDPGLGLRQIYYSMNVEVTDKGDVPEGYKVSRKEKRNFPLILESPSPNQTSLYFCASSPLVSTNEKLFFGSGTQLSVL.

This clonotype was detected a few times. The chain carries TRBV5-1 and TRBJ2-3, with D perhaps TRBD1 (5 bases). Germline V gene sequence: CDR1 SGHRS, CDR2 YFSETQ. The CDR3 is 16 residues long. The V end lost 1 base, the J end lost 3 bases, and 15 bases lay between the germline ends. The CDR3 loop is CASSLRNQGKTDTQYF. CDR3 nucleotide sequence: TGCGCCAGCAGCTTGAGGAACCAGGGAAAGACAGATACGCAGTATTTT.

This rearrangement joins TRBV7-9 to TRBJ1-2; the D gene is possibly TRBD1 (6 bases). The CDR3 is made up of 12 amino acids. In germline, CDR1 is SEHNR, CDR2 FQNEAQ (reference sequence). V gave up 10 bases and J gave up 5 bases, with 14 bases separating them. The CDR3 loop reads CATDNRVYGYTF. The CDR3 coding sequence is TGTGCCACCGACAACAGGGTTTATGGCTACACCTTC.

This clonotype has a handful of counts. V usage is TRBV4-3 and J usage is TRBJ1-1; TRBD1 is a possible D gene (5 bases). V lost 3 bases, J lost 7 bases, and 24 bases lay in between. CDR1 and CDR2 (germline): LGHNA, YSLEER. This CDR3 is 17 amino acids long. The CDR3 DNA is TGCGCCAGCAGCCAGGGAGGATCGGGGGTTGTAACGGGTGAAGCTTTCTTT. It specifies CASSQGGSGVVTGEAFF.

The chain combines TRBV3-1 with TRBJ1-1; tentative D call: TRBD1 (5 bases). There are 15 residues in the CDR3. Germline assignment: CDR1 LGHDT and CDR2 YNNKEL (reference sequence). Trimming removed 2 bases from V and 4 bases from J, with 14 bases in between. The CDR3 protein is CASSQTHRISTEAFF. The CDR3 coding sequence is TGTGCCAGCAGCCAAACTCACAGGATCAGCACTGAAGCTTTCTTT.

The genes are TRBV29-1 and TRBJ2-4, with D possibly being TRBD1 (5 bases). Germline V gene data show CDR1 as SQVTM and CDR2 as ANQGSEA. The V end lost 7 bases, the J end lost 0 bases, and 19 bases lay between the germline ends. This CDR3 is built from 16 residues. The CDR3 loop reads CSASQGSFLAKNIQYF. For the CDR3, the DNA is TGCAGCGCCTCGCAGGGTAGCTTCTTAGCCAAAAACATTCAGTACTTC.

The chain links TRBV6-6 to TRBJ2-5; D gene unclear. V dropped 7 bases and J dropped 1 base, with 13 bases sitting between them. The CDR3 runs 14 residues. Germline assignment: CDR1 MNHNY and CDR2 SVGAGI (reference sequence). CDR3 sequence: CASMDHNAQETQYF. The CDR3 coding sequence is TGTGCCAGCATGGACCACAACGCCCAAGAGACCCAGTACTTC.

This clonotype has a handful of counts. The V call is TRBV9, the J call TRBJ2-3; D is possibly TRBD2 (5 bases). The CDR3 covers 15 residues. V was trimmed by 3 bases and J by 0 bases, leaving 11 bases between them. Germline V gives CDR1 SGDLS, CDR2 YYNGEE. DNA of the CDR3: TGTGCCAGCAGCGCAGCGGTCACTAGCACAGATACGCAGTATTTT. Its translation: CASSAAVTSTDTQYF.

The rearrangement uses TRBV4-2 and TRBJ2-1; 11 nucleotides align to TRBD2. Germline CDR1 and CDR2: LGHNA and YNFKEQ. The ends lost 3 bases at V and 7 bases at J; junction bases unmatched: 8. This CDR3 comprises 16 residues. The CDR3 spells CASSHTSGGFGNEQFF. As DNA, the CDR3 is TGTGCCAGCAGCCACACTAGCGGGGGCTTTGGAAATGAGCAGTTCTTC.